What follows is one T cell receptor (beta chain) and its context. No cognate antigen has been identified for it. Base qualities are not at hand, and no much larger clone is one base apart. These data are taken from a study of Graves' ophthalmopathy and Graves' hyperthyroidism (dated by TCRdb to the late 2010s). About the full investigation: Peripheral blood was collected at initial diagnosis, before any treatment. T-cell repertoires of thyroid tissue and blood were compared in over 5 hyperthyroidism patients. To explore V-J signatures that separate ophthalmopathy from hyperthyroidism, a discovery set of about a hundred patients was enrolled, consisting of about 45 with ophthalmopathy and around 60 with stable hyperthyroidism. After sampling, hyperthyroidism patients received methimazole starting at 30 mg daily, and ophthalmopathy patients received high-dose intravenous methylprednisolone. In total, 120 to 150 blood samples were TCR-sequenced: around 42 ophthalmopathy, over 70 hyperthyroidism and some 17 hyperthyroidism-to-ophthalmopathy patients. To tell Graves' ophthalmopathy apart from Graves' hyperthyroidism, and to predict which patients would progress to ophthalmopathy, the study relied on TCR beta repertoire signatures. An independent validation cohort was composed of around 19 hyperthyroidism patients and around 16 patients who later progressed from hyperthyroidism to ophthalmopathy. Points the paper makes about the study in general: Most of the expanded thyroid clonotypes with a frequency above 0.001 were also detected in blood, and it was suggested that the thyroid immune response may be reflected by blood repertoires. Sample size was not predetermined statistically, and investigators were not blinded to group allocation. In cross-validation, the 13-signature model distinguished ophthalmopathy from stable hyperthyroidism with roughly 90% sensitivity and approximately 81% specificity, and in the test set the corresponding values were about 80% and 75%. In validation, the model predicted ophthalmopathy progression with 70.59% sensitivity and less than 80% specificity; some twelve predicted patients were CT-confirmed with GO in a median of 6.5 months.

For repertoire sequencing, the TCR beta CDR3 regions were amplified from RNA transcripts. The first round was an RT-PCR using HTBI primers with the Qiagen OneStep RT-PCR kit, and this first round was followed by a second-round multiplex PCR, then size selection and purification. Libraries were sequenced on an Illumina HiSeq2000 using paired-end 100 bp reads. Per the original workflow: SOAPnuke was used to process the reads, throwing out any read that had adapters, had uncalled bases, had a mean Phred below 15, or lacked an exact constant-primer or identifier match. High-quality paired reads were merged with COPE v1.2.5. Unique nucleotide sequences were defined as clonotypes and aligned to IMGT TRB V, D and J references using MiTCR v1.1. The analysis was limited to V-J combinations with a frequency above 0.0001, which together covered 99.2% of the repertoires. A TCR clonal expansion and chaos score per V-J combination was defined as the ratio of F50 clonal expansion to chaos observed in the TCRdist matrix. Welch's t-statistics and random forest were used to narrow the features down to around twelve V-J combinations, which were then fed into a naive Bayes classifier. The Morisita-Horn index was used to measure how similar the thyroid and blood repertoires were. TCRdb reworked the public reads: Q25 trimming with fastp, MiXCR clone assembly, productive beta chains retained. CDR3 protein duplicates are merged, each entry listing the most common genes and DNA. The V and J calls, along with clone size, are taken from TCRdb and not from the paper's own processing. The sample table contains about 390,000 distinct CDR3 sequences; only one count was recorded for 15% to 20% of them. Roughly 2.4% of the sample belongs to the ten largest clones.

CDR1 SGDLS and CDR2 YYNGEE were looked up in the germline V gene. The junction carries 16 bases between V and J, which are trimmed by 0 bases and 3 bases respectively. The CDR3 contains 16 residues, cysteine and phenylalanine counted. The retained sequence is limited to the CDR3, 48 bases, with the frame set at the first base. Hyperthyroidism was considered stable if no progression to ophthalmopathy occurred within 18 months of follow-up. Patients with hyperthyroidism were aged 18 to 65 years, had been newly diagnosed, and had a disease duration of less than 2 months. Patients with other autoimmune diseases, uncontrolled infections, pregnancy or lactation were excluded. Diagnosis relied on clinical symptoms, serum thyroxine, TRAb, thyroid ultrasound and orbital computed tomography. Using Ficoll-Paque density gradient centrifugation, PBMCs were isolated from roughly 9.2 ml of fresh peripheral blood. Total RNA was extracted using Trizol reagent, and RNA quality was checked on an Agilent 2100 Bioanalyzer.

The sequence came from an adult woman with stable Graves' hyperthyroidism. This sequence uses TRBV9 and TRBJ2-7; no D gene call is confident. Sequenced: peripheral blood. The CDR3 region reads CASSVGVFGRNYEQYF. The bases are TGTGCCAGCAGCGTAGGGGTTTTCGGCCGCAACTACGAGCAGTACTTC.